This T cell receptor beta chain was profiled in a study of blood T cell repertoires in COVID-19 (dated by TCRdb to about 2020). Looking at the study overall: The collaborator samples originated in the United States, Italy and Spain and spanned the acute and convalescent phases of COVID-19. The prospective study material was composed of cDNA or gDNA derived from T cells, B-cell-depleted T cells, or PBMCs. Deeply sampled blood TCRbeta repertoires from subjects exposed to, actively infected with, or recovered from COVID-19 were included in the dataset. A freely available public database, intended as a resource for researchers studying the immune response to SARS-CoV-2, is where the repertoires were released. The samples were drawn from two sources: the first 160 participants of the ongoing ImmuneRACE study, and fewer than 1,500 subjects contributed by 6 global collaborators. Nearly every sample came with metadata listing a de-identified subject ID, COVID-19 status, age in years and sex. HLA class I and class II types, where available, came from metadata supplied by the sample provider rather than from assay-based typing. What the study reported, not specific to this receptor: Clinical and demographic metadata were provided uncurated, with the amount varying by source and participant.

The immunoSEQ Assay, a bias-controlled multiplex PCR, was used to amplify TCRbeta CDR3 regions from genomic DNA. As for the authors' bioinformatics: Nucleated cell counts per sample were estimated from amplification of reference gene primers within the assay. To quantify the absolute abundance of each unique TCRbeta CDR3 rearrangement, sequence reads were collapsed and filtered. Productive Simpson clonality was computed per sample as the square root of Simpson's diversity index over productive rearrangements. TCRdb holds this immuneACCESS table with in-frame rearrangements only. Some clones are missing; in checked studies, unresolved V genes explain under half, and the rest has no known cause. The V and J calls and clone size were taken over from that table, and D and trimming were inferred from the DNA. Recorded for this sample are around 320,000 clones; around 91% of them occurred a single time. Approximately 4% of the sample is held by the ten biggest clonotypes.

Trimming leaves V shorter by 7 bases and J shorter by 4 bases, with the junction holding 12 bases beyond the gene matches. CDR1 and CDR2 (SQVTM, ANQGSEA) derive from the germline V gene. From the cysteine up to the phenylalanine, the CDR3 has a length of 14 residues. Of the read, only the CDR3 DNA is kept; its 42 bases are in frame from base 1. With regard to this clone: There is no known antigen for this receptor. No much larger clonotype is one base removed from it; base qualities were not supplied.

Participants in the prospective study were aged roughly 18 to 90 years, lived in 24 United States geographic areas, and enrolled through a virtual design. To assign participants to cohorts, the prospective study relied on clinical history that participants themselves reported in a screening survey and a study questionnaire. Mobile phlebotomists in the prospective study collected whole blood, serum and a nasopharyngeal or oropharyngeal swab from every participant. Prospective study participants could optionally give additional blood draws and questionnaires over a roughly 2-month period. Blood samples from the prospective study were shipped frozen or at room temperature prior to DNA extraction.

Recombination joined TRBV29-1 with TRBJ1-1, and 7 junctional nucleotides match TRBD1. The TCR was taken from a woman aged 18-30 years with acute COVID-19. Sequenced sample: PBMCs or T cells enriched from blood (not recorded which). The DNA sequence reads TGCAGCGCGTCGGTAGGGGGCGCGAGCACTGAAGCTTTCTTT. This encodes CSASVGGASTEAFF.